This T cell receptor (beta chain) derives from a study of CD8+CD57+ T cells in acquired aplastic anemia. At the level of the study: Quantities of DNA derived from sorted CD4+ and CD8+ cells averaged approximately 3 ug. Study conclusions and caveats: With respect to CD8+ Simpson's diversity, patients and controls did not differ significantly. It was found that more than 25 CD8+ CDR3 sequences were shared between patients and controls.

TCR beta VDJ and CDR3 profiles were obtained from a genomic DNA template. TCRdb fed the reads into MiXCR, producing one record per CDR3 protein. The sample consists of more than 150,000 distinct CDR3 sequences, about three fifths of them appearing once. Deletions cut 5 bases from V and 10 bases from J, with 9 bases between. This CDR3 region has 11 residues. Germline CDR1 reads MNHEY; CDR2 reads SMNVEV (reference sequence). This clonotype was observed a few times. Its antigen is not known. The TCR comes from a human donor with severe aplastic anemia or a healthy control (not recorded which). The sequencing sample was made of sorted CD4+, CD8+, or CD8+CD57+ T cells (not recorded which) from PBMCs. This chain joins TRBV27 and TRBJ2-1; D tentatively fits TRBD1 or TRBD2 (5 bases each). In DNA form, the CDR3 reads TGTGCCAGCAGTATCTGGGGGGAGCAGTTCTTC. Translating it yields CASSIWGEQFF.